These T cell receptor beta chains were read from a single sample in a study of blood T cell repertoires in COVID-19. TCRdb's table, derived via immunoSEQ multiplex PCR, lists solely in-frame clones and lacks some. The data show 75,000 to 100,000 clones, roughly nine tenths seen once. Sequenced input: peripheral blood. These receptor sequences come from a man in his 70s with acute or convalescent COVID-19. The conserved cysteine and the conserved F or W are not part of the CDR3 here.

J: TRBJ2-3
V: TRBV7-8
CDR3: ASSLNTRQGLADTQY

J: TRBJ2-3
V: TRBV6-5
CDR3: ATRPRGGDTDTQY

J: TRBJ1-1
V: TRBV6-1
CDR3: ASSEAGYEAF

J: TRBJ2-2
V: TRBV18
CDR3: ASSTSMSTGELF

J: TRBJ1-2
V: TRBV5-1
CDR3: ASSFYESQNYGYT

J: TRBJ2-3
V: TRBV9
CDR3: ASSFSSSGSTDTQY

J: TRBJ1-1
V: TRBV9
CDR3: ASSPTGGNTEAF

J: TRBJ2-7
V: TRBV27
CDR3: ASSENRPRSVNEQY

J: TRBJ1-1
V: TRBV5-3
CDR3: ARSPRTGRMNTEAF

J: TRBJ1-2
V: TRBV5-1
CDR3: ASSLDISGYGYT

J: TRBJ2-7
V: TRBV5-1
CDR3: ASSLGRGGLYEQY

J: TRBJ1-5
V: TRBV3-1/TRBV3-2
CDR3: ASSQDKAGYSNQPQH

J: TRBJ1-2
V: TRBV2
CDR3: ASRGQPTNYGYT

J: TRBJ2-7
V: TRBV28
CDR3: ASSFLDRDYEQY

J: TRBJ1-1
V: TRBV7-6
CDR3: ASSEGGGRTEAF

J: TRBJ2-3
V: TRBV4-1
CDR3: ASSQDQSGGAIDTQY

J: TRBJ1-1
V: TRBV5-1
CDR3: ASSPTLGGTFGEAF

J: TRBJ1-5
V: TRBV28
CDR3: ASSLWGGGSNQPQH

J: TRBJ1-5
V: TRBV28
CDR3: ASSFPGQGNQPQH

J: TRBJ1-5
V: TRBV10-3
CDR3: ATLDTDSKANQPQH

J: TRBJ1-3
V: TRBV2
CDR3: ASSSDREAGNTIY

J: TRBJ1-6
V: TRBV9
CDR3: ASSVDSTVYNSPLH

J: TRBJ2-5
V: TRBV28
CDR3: ASSFRLITGGETQY

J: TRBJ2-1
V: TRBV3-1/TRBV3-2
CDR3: ASSRGQRSKF

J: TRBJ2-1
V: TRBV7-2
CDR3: ASSLAGGTYNEQF

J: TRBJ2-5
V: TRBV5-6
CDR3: ASSPGWGLAGAKTQY

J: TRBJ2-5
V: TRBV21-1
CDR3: ASSLAGGQETQY

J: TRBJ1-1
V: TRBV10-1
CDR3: ASSDPTGTGGFTEAF

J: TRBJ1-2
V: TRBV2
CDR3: ASSEVSASGYT

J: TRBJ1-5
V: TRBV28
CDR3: ASSLVGSGQPQH

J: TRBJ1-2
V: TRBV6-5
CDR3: ASSKGQNNGYT

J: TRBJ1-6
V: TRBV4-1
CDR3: ASRVGTDSPLH

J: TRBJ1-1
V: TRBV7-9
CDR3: ASSLFGAEAF

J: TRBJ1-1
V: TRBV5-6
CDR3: ASSLPTGLRF

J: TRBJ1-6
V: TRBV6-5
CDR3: ASSGDNSPLH

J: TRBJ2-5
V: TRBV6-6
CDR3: ASSYRGLETQY

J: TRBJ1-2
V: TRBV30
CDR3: AWSPLGAANYGYT

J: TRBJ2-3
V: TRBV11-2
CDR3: ASSLLAHSTDTQY

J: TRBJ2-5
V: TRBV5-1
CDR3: ASSESGLEETQY

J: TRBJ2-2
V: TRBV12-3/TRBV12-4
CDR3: ASSIRVTGELF

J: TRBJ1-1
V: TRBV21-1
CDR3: ASSKDEGRLKNTEAF

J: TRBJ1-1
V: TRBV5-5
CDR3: ASSFRPGSTEAF

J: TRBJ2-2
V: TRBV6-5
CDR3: ASSSNGHLNTGELF